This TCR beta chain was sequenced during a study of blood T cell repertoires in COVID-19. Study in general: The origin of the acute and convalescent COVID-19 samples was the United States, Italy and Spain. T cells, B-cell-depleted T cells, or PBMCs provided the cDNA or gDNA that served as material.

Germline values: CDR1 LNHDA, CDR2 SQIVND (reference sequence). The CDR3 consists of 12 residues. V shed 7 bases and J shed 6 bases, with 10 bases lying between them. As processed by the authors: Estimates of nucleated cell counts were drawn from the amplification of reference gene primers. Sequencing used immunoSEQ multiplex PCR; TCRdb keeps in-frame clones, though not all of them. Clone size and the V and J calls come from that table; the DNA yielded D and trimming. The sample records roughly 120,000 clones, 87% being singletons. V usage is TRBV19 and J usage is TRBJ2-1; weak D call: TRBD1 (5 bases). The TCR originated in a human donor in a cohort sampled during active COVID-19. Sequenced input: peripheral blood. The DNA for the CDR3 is TGTGCCAGTAAGGGGCCGAGCAATGAGCAGTTCTTC. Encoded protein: CASKGPSNEQFF.